This T cell receptor (beta chain) was documented in a study of graft-versus-host responses after intestinal transplantation. Generated by immunoSEQ multiplex PCR, the TCRdb table keeps only in-frame clones and is missing some. This sample has about 6,400 clones, with roughly 20% found just once. By share of the sample, this clone is medium-sized. Germline assignment: CDR1 SGHVS and CDR2 FQNEAQ. The CDR3 length is 14 residues. V was clipped by 1 base and J by 4 bases, with 10 bases between them. The TCR comes from a human patient who was an organ donor for intestinal transplantation. The starting material was alloreactive CD4+ T cells from a mixed lymphocyte reaction culture, obtained before transplantation. Specified subset: CFSE-low proliferating T cells sorted from approximately six-day pre-transplant mixed lymphocyte reaction (GvH or HvG direction). The chain couples TRBV7-8 to TRBJ2-5, with D possibly being TRBD1 (5 bases). CDR3 sequence (DNA): TGTGCCAGCAGCTTAGGAACAGGCGGAGAGACCCAGTACTTC. Protein sequence: CASSLGTGGETQYF.